This TCR beta chain was captured by sequencing in a study of cytomegalovirus exposure and HLA in healthy donors. This clone was detected once. CDR1 MNHEY and CDR2 SVGAGI come from the germline V gene. The CDR3 loop spans 15 amino acids. V was cut by 5 bases and J by 2 bases, with 13 bases left in between. The method was immunoSEQ multiplex PCR; TCRdb's version includes in-frame clones alone and lacks a portion of them. Counted here are 78,000 or so clones, around 94% occurring once; the ten biggest clones make up approximately 3%. The sequence was collected from a woman aged 18 to 35 in good health and CMV-seropositive. Sequences were obtained from PBMCs. The chain uses TRBV6-5 and TRBJ2-1; tentatively, D is TRBD2 (6 bases). CDR3 sequence (DNA): TGTGCCAGCAGTCCGCCATGGGGGGCCTACAATGAGCAGTTCTTC. It translates to CASSPPWGAYNEQFF.